The sequence of this T cell receptor beta chain was determined in a study of regulatory T cells in long-lasting Graves disease (dated by TCRdb to the early 2020s). Turning to the overall study: Antithyroid drugs had been taken for less than 3 months by newly diagnosed Graves' disease patients. This study used TCR sequencing and RNA sequencing of peripheral blood to compare persistent Graves' disease patients against newly diagnosed Graves' disease patients. The study was conducted in China and was registered as a clinical trial. TCR sequencing covered around 13 persistent and 20 newly diagnosed Graves' disease patients, some 33 samples in total.

Per the germline V gene, ENHRY is the CDR1 and SYGVKD is the CDR2. Trimming takes 2 bases from V and 6 bases from J, and the germline ends sit 5 bases apart. The CDR3 contains 12 residues, cysteine and phenylalanine counted. Here the CDR3 DNA is all that survives: 36 bases in frame from base 1. The sample's time point, from its label and the paper: newly diagnosed GD, antithyroid drugs for less than 3 months. For both TCR sequencing and RNA sequencing, RNA was extracted from PBMCs in TRIzol. Graves' disease was diagnosed according to American Thyroid Association guidelines. Patients for the study were recruited at an endocrinology department in Xi'an, China. Each patient gave about 9.1 milliliters of peripheral blood, collected in an EDTA anticoagulant tube. Ficoll Paque Plus density gradient separation was used to isolate PBMCs, and no additional T cell sorting was done. An Agilent 2100 Bioanalyzer and agarose gel were used to assess RNA quality, and a NanoDrop 2000 was used to measure RNA concentration.

The library was prepared using multiplex PCR. TCRdb lists the instrument as Illumina HiSeq 4000. TCR beta libraries were built with iRepertoire HTBI primers and Arm-PCR amplification of CDR3 regions. Before sequencing, the PCR products went through gel purification. Turning to the authors' computational methods: Gene usage analysis of CDR3 amino acid clonotypes used the 62 TRBV and 14 to 15 TRBJ segments found across samples. Filtered high-quality paired reads were merged into contigs using COPE and FqMerger. BLAST was used to align contigs to the IMGT TRBV, TRBD and TRBJ reference genes, and CDR3 was defined following IMGT. Highly expanded clones were defined as clonotypes with a frequency above 0.1%. Repertoire diversity was measured by Shannon entropy, and V-J evenness by the Gini coefficient. A clonotype was considered public if more than one individual shared it. The public reads were reanalyzed by TCRdb: fastp trimming at Q25, MiXCR alignment, in-frame beta chains only. Rows with a matching CDR3 protein are joined into one entry that keeps the most common DNA and genes. Here the V and J calls rest on TCRdb's processing, not on the authors' analysis. The sample table records approximately 400,000 distinct CDR3 sequences; under 15% of these occur just once. The ten largest make up 16% of the sample.

Concerning this clonotype: Its antigen remains undetermined. Qualities for individual bases were not recorded, and no much larger clone is one base off.

Findings and caveats that apply to the study as a whole: Preferential use of TRBV28, TRBJ1-2 and TRBJ2-5 was observed in persistent disease, whereas TRBV20-1 and TRBJ2-1 were favored in newly diagnosed disease. Peripheral blood alone was examined, since thyroid tissue, which constituted the primary lesion, could not be accessed. More public clonotypes were shared among persistent patients (roughly 2,700) than among newly diagnosed patients (approximately 930). The small sample size was acknowledged by the authors as a limitation that may reduce accuracy. Sequencing and analysis were limited to the TCR beta chain. Compared with newly diagnosed patients, persistent Graves' disease patients had lower TCR Shannon entropy and fewer highly expanded clones, which suggests clonal expansion.

The same data also contributed to another study, on T cells in Graves' hyperthyroidism and ophthalmopathy. As noted in the second study: Graves' hyperthyroidism was defined as stable when no progression to ophthalmopathy occurred over 18 months of follow-up. Hyperthyroidism patients were newly diagnosed, had a disease duration of under 2 months, and were aged 18 to 65 years. The study excluded patients with uncontrolled infections, other autoimmune diseases, pregnancy or lactation. Diagnoses were based on clinical symptoms, serum thyroxine and TRAb, thyroid ultrasound and orbital computed tomography. For the first round of RT-PCR on the TCR CDR3, the HTBI primer set was used together with the Qiagen OneStep RT-PCR kit. Most expanded thyroid clonotypes (frequency above 0.001) were also detected in blood, a finding suggesting that blood repertoires may reflect thyroid immune responses. In cross-validation, a model built on a 13 V-J signature told ophthalmopathy apart from stable hyperthyroidism with about 90% sensitivity and roughly 82% specificity, and in testing the same model reached 80%/75%. In validation, the model predicted progression to ophthalmopathy with roughly 66% sensitivity and 72% to 85% specificity, a median of around six months before onset. TCR V-J signatures able to tell the groups apart were searched for in a discovery cohort of more than 90 patients, of whom roughly 42 had Graves' ophthalmopathy and around 57 had stable Graves' hyperthyroidism. Whether ophthalmopathy could be predicted prospectively was tested in an independent validation cohort made up of about 18 hyperthyroidism patients plus 17 patients who later progressed to ophthalmopathy. For training and testing, the roughly 93 patients in the discovery cohort were randomly divided in a 7:3 ratio. Thyroid tissue and blood T-cell repertoires from six or seven Graves' hyperthyroidism patients were also compared in the study. After blood sampling, hyperthyroidism patients were treated with methimazole at a starting dose of 30 mg daily, and ophthalmopathy patients were treated with high-dose intravenous methylprednisolone. A second multiplex PCR round built the libraries, followed by size selection and purification. Paired-end sequencing of the libraries was performed with 100 bp reads on an Illumina HiSeq2000. SOAPnuke was used to process the raw data, throwing out any read that contained adapters or uncalled bases, had a mean Phred below 15, or lacked an exact constant-primer or identifier match. COPE v1.2.5 was used to merge high-quality paired reads, and clonotypes were defined as unique nucleotide sequences. MiTCR v1.1 was used to align clonotypes to the IMGT TRBV, TRBD and TRBJ reference segments. Analysis was restricted to V-J combinations with a frequency above 0.0001, which covered roughly 99% of repertoires. A TCS score was defined as the ratio of F50 (clonal expansion) to E x V (chaos), with BLOSUM62-based TCRdist applied between CDR3 peptides within each V-J. Welch's t-statistics and random forest reduced several hundred V-J features to about 13, which were used in a naive Bayes classifier (R e1071). No statistical method was used to fix the sample size in advance, and group allocation was not hidden from the investigators. TCR Vbeta CDR3 sequencing of around 130 peripheral blood samples (over 40 ophthalmopathy, 75 or so hyperthyroidism and about 17 progressor patients) is reported in the paper.

The chain employs TRBV10-3 and TRBJ1-5; the D region possibly corresponds to TRBD1 (5 bases align). The source was peripheral blood mononuclear cells (PBMCs), collected at new diagnosis, from a patient treated with antithyroid drugs. The sequence came from a woman aged 30 to 39 with Graves disease. Donor details come from another sample of the same person, matched by shared clones. The nucleotides read TGTGCCATCAGTGAGGGGGGTCAGCCCCAGCATTTT. Its amino acids are CAISEGGQPQHF.